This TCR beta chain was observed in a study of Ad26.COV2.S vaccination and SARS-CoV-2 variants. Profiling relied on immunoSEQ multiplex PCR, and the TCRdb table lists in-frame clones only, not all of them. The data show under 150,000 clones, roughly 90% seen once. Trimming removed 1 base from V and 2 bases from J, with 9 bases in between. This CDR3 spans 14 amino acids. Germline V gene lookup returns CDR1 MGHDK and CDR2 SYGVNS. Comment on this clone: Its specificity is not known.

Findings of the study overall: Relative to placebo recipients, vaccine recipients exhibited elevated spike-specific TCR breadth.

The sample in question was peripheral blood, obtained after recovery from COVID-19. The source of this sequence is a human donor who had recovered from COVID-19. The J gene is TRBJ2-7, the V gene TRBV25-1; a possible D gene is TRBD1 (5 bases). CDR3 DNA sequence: TGTGCCAGCAGTGAATGGGGCGTCGCCTACGAGCAGTACTTC. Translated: CASSEWGVAYEQYF.